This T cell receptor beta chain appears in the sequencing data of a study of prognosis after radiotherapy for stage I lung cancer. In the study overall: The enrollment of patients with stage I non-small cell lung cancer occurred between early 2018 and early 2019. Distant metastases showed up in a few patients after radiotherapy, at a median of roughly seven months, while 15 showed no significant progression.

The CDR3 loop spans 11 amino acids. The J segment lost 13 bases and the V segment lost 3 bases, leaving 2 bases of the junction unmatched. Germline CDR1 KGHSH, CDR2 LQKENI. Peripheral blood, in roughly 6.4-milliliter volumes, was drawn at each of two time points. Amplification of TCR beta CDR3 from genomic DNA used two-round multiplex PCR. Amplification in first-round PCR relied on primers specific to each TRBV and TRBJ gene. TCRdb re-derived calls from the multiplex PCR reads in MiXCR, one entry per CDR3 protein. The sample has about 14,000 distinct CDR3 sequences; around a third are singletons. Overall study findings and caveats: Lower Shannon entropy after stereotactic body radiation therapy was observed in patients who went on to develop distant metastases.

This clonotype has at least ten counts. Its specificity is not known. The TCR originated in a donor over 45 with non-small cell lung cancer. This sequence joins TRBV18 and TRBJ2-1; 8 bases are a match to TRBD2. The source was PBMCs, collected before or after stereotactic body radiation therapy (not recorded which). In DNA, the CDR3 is TGTGCCAGCTCACCTGGGACTAGTCAGTTCTTC. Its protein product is CASSPGTSQFF.